A selection of T cell receptor beta chains follows, all from one sample in a study of T-cell reconstitution after alpha-beta-depleted transplantation in children. TCRdb reanalysed the PCR reads using MiXCR and keeps one entry per CDR3 protein. The sample contains 250,000 to 350,000 distinct CDR3 sequences, about a quarter of which appear only once. The sequences come from PBMCs, mostly from graft donor cells, collected 180 days after TCRalphabeta/CD19-depleted stem cell transplant. The receptors stem from a male patient between 10 and 17 years old who had a stem cell transplant for acute lymphoblastic leukemia, so the T cells may come from the graft donor. Both conserved end residues are part of each CDR3. A D gene is named only where the DNA matches it firmly. Not all rows give a size; the values are once, few, many and, for expanded clones, a class.

d_call	v_call	clone_size	j_call	cdr3_aa	cdr3_nt
TRBD2	TRBV6-5	once	TRBJ2-3	CASSYTGAGGADTQYF	TGTGCCAGCAGTTACACCGGGGCGGGAGGGGCAGATACGCAGTATTTT
NA	TRBV5-1	NA	TRBJ1-3	CASSLDGGSGNTIYF	TGCGCCAGCAGCTTGGACGGGGGCTCTGGAAACACCATATATTTT
NA	TRBV5-5	NA	TRBJ1-3	CASSRRRPGPPANTIYF	TGTGCCAGCAGCCGACGTAGGCCAGGACCTCCTGCAAACACCATATATTTT
TRBD1	TRBV3-1	few	TRBJ2-3	CASSPRTGRTGTDTQYF	TGTGCCAGCAGCCCTCGTACGGGGAGGACAGGGACAGATACGCAGTATTTT
TRBD1	TRBV5-1	NA	TRBJ1-4	CASSFRAGGPSTNEKLFF	TGCGCCAGCAGCTTCCGAGCAGGGGGCCCATCAACTAATGAAAAACTGTTTTTT
TRBD2	TRBV3-1	few	TRBJ2-1	CASSPVAGGPGEQFF	TGTGCCAGCAGCCCAGTAGCGGGAGGGCCTGGTGAGCAGTTCTTC
TRBD2	TRBV12-3/TRBV12-4	few	TRBJ2-1	CASRGGFDNEQFF	TGTGCCAGCAGGGGGGGGTTCGACAATGAGCAGTTCTTC
TRBD2	TRBV11-2	NA	TRBJ2-3	CASSSFPGGGTDTQYF	TGTGCCAGCAGCTCCTTTCCGGGAGGGGGCACAGATACGCAGTATTTT
TRBD1	TRBV29-1	few	TRBJ2-4	CSVRTGRNIQYF	TGCAGCGTAAGGACAGGGAGGAACATTCAGTACTTC
NA	TRBV7-3	NA	TRBJ2-7	CASSLRTGTSSYEQYF	TGTGCCAGCAGCTTAAGAACGGGGACGAGCTCCTACGAGCAGTACTTC
TRBD1	TRBV5-1	NA	TRBJ1-2	CASSLTGQGPKGVYGYTF	TGCGCCAGCAGCTTGACGGGACAGGGACCTAAAGGGGTTTATGGCTACACCTTC
NA	TRBV20-1	NA	TRBJ2-1	CSGGPGTSNNEQFF	TGCAGTGGGGGGCCCGGGACTTCCAACAATGAGCAGTTCTTC
NA	TRBV2	NA	TRBJ2-7	CASRVRTIPYEQYF	TGTGCCAGCAGGGTCCGCACTATACCCTACGAGCAGTACTTC
TRBD2	TRBV29-1	NA	TRBJ2-1	CSSGRAGYNEQFF	TGCAGCTCCGGGAGGGCTGGCTACAATGAGCAGTTCTTC
NA	TRBV29-1	NA	TRBJ1-3	CSVESGGTGNTIYF	TGCAGCGTTGAGTCCGGGGGAACCGGAAACACCATATATTTT
TRBD1	TRBV5-1	NA	TRBJ1-1	CASSGGTGDREAFF	TGCGCCAGCAGCGGCGGGACAGGGGATCGTGAAGCTTTCTTT
TRBD1	TRBV20-1	few	TRBJ1-6	CSAGWTGGNSPLHF	TGCAGTGCTGGCTGGACAGGGGGAAATTCACCCCTCCACTTT
TRBD2	TRBV24-1	few	TRBJ2-3	CATRSSGRTDTQYF	TGTGCCACCAGAAGTAGCGGGAGAACAGATACGCAGTATTTT
TRBD1	TRBV5-1	few	TRBJ1-5	CASSLSGTGGGQPQHF	TGCGCCAGCAGCTTGTCCGGGACAGGGGGCGGTCAGCCCCAGCATTTT
NA	TRBV20-1	NA	TRBJ2-1	CSARHWSSYNEQFF	TGCAGTGCTCGACACTGGTCATCATACAATGAGCAGTTCTTC
NA	TRBV7-7	few	TRBJ2-2	CASSSHSPGELFF	TGTGCCAGCAGCTCACATAGTCCCGGGGAGCTGTTTTTT
NA	TRBV20-1	few	TRBJ1-6	CSARARGGINSPLHF	TGCAGTGCTAGAGCCCGAGGGGGTATTAATTCACCCCTCCACTTT
NA	TRBV7-3	few	TRBJ2-5	CASSFNRAQETQYF	TGTGCCAGCAGCTTTAACAGGGCCCAAGAGACCCAGTACTTC
TRBD1	TRBV7-8	few	TRBJ1-1	CASSLAGTGAGKAFF	TGTGCCAGCAGCTTGGCCGGGACAGGGGCTGGAAAGGCTTTCTTT
NA	TRBV5-1	few	TRBJ2-7	CASSSAWGTYEQYF	TGCGCCAGCAGCTCAGCGTGGGGGACCTACGAGCAGTACTTC
NA	TRBV5-1	many	TRBJ2-7	CASRTEALSGYEQYF	TGCGCCAGCAGGACGGAGGCGCTTAGCGGCTACGAGCAGTACTTC
TRBD1	TRBV6-1	few	TRBJ1-1	CASSRDRGGTEAFF	TGTGCCAGCAGTAGGGACAGGGGAGGAACTGAAGCTTTCTTT
TRBD1	TRBV5-6	few	TRBJ2-7	CASSLALGTVWDEQYF	TGTGCCAGCAGCTTGGCCCTCGGGACAGTATGGGACGAGCAGTACTTC
TRBD2	TRBV27	few	TRBJ2-5	CASSLFGGGLAEQETQYF	TGTGCCAGCAGCCTATTCGGAGGGGGACTAGCGGAACAAGAGACCCAGTACTTC
NA	TRBV5-1	few	TRBJ1-5	CASSLAGEDNQPQHF	TGCGCCAGCAGCTTGGCAGGGGAGGACAATCAGCCCCAGCATTTT
NA	TRBV3-1	NA	TRBJ1-2	CASSRQSLRRNYGYTF	TGTGCCAGCAGCCGACAGTCCCTAAGAAGGAACTATGGCTACACCTTC
NA	TRBV10-3	NA	TRBJ1-1	CAIKQGTGRTEAFF	TGTGCCATCAAGCAAGGGACCGGGAGGACTGAAGCTTTCTTT
TRBD1	TRBV5-6	NA	TRBJ2-5	CASSLVQGEETQYF	TGTGCCAGCAGCTTGGTCCAGGGGGAGGAGACCCAGTACTTC
TRBD1	TRBV7-3	NA	TRBJ2-7	CASSLGRQGSYEQYF	TGTGCCAGCAGCTTAGGAAGACAGGGGAGTTACGAGCAGTACTTC
TRBD1	TRBV19	NA	TRBJ2-5	CASSIWGQQETQYF	TGTGCCAGTAGTATATGGGGACAGCAAGAGACCCAGTACTTC
NA	TRBV5-6	NA	TRBJ1-5	CASSLQQAYSNQPQHF	TGTGCCAGCAGCCTCCAACAGGCCTATAGCAATCAGCCCCAGCATTTT
TRBD2	TRBV27	few	TRBJ2-2	CASWTSGYTGELFF	TGTGCCAGCTGGACTAGCGGATACACCGGGGAGCTGTTTTTT
TRBD2	TRBV7-3	few	TRBJ2-5	CASSLKAGLRETQYF	TGTGCCAGCAGCTTAAAAGCGGGATTGCGAGAGACCCAGTACTTC
NA	TRBV12-3/TRBV12-4	many	TRBJ1-2	CASSSPGLYGYTF	TGTGCCAGCAGTTCACCCGGGCTATATGGCTACACCTTC
TRBD1	TRBV6-5	NA	TRBJ2-7	CASSWGDRSREQYF	TGTGCCAGCAGTTGGGGGGACAGGTCGAGGGAGCAGTACTTC
NA	TRBV27	few	TRBJ1-1	CASSPITLRTEAFF	TGTGCCAGCAGCCCTATCACTCTGCGGACTGAAGCTTTCTTT
TRBD2	TRBV20-1	NA	TRBJ2-3	CSAPGTSGSNRGSTQYF	TGCAGTGCCCCCGGGACTAGCGGGAGTAATAGAGGGTCTACGCAGTATTTT
TRBD1	TRBV24-1	few	TRBJ1-5	CATSDPRQGGHSNQPQHF	TGTGCCACCAGTGATCCTCGACAGGGGGGCCATAGCAATCAGCCCCAGCATTTT
TRBD2	TRBV7-3	few	TRBJ2-7	CASSLMGLARYEQYF	TGTGCCAGCAGCTTAATGGGACTAGCGCGATACGAGCAGTACTTC
NA	TRBV11-2	NA	TRBJ2-1	CASSFTSWVNEQFF	TGTGCCAGCAGCTTTACTAGTTGGGTCAATGAGCAGTTCTTC
TRBD1	TRBV7-7	NA	TRBJ2-5	CASSARQGLQETQYF	TGTGCCAGCAGCGCCCGACAGGGGCTCCAAGAGACCCAGTACTTC
NA	TRBV20-1	NA	TRBJ2-7	CSASQAVSSYEQYF	TGCAGCGCCAGCCAGGCGGTTAGCTCCTACGAGCAGTACTTC
NA	TRBV12-3/TRBV12-4	few	TRBJ2-1	CASSLAPAESSYNEQFF	TGTGCCAGCAGTTTAGCACCAGCGGAGAGCTCCTACAATGAGCAGTTCTTC
NA	TRBV5-1	many	TRBJ2-3	CASSLEVAPQYF	TGCGCCAGCAGCCTGGAAGTTGCCCCGCAGTATTTT